These 21 T cell receptor beta chains were sequenced from one sample in a study of T cell repertoires and HLA-DP antigens. Repertoires were generated with immunoSEQ multiplex PCR, while TCRdb's copy carries only in-frame clones and drops some. The table records some 4,000 clones, 76% of them present only once. After about 15 days' expansion, CD4+ cells were restimulated 20 to 30 h with HeLa expressing allogeneic DPB1. Retrovirally transduced HeLa cells with HLA-DPA1/DPB1, HLA-DM, invariant chain and CD80 served as stimulators. What was sequenced was CD137- CD4+ T cells from cultured PBMCs. Receptor source: a woman younger than 35 in good health and CMV-seronegative.

The V call is TRBV28, the J call TRBJ1-6, with D unresolved. This CDR3 has 13 amino acids. CDR1 and CDR2 from the germline V gene are MDHEN and SYDVKM. Between the trimmed V and J ends, which lost 3 bases and 8 bases, there was a span of 8 bases. The DNA of the CDR3 is TGTGCCAGCAGTTTTACGGCTTATTCACCCCTCCACTTT. This encodes CASSFTAYSPLHF.

This sequence joins TRBV5-8 and TRBJ2-3; D is possibly TRBD2 (5 bases). The CDR3 spans 13 residues. The V end was cut by 2 bases, the J end by 6 bases, with 10 bases between. Germline assignment: CDR1 SGHTS and CDR2 YDEGEE. The CDR3 region is CASSFYSGDTQYF. The CDR3 DNA is TGTGCCAGCAGCTTTTATTCGGGGGATACGCAGTATTTT. The full variable domain, rest sourced from reference TRBV5-8 and TRBJ2-3, is EAGVTQSPTHLIKTRGQQATLRCSPISGHTSVYWYQQALGLGLQFLLWYDEGEERNRGNFPPRFSGRQFPNYSSELNVNALELEDSALYLCASSFYSGDTQYFGPGTRLTVL.

The chain combines TRBV14 with TRBJ2-2, with 7 positions matching TRBD1. Germline CDR1 SGHDN, CDR2 FVKESK. The V and J ends lost 2 bases and 4 bases, in that order; junction bases with no gene match: 4. The CDR3 length is 15 residues. The CDR3 loop reads CASSQKQGITGELFF. The CDR3, as DNA: TGTGCCAGCAGCCAAAAACAGGGGATCACCGGGGAGCTGTTTTTT.

The chain carries TRBV19 and TRBJ1-2; a weak D match, TRBD1 (6 bases). The CDR3 spans 13 residues. Between the trimmed V and J ends, which lost 4 bases and 2 bases, there was a span of 8 bases. The germline V gene has CDR1 LNHDA and CDR2 SQIVND (reference sequence). The CDR3, as DNA: TGTGCCAGTAGTAAAAGGGGGAACTATGGCTACACCTTC. It is translated as CASSKRGNYGYTF.

This clone is classed as medium-sized. The chain employs TRBV27 and TRBJ2-7, with D maybe TRBD1 (5 bases). The germline V gene encodes CDR1 MNHEY and CDR2 SMNVEV (reference sequence). V was clipped by 4 bases and J by 3 bases, with 16 bases between them. The CDR3 is 15 residues long. The CDR3 coding sequence is TGTGCCAGCAGTTCCAACCGAAGGGGTAGCTACGAGCAGTACTTC. Translated, it gives CASSSNRRGSYEQYF.

V usage is TRBV6-5 and J usage is TRBJ1-6, with no clear D. The ends were cut back, 7 bases at V and 7 bases at J, with 11 bases in the middle. This CDR3 spans 13 amino acids. CDR1 is MNHEY, CDR2 SVGAGI, per germline. CDR3: CASKALSNSPLHF. CDR3 coding DNA: TGTGCCAGCAAGGCACTTTCAAATTCACCCCTCCACTTT.

The chain couples TRBV27 to TRBJ1-5; possible D gene TRBD1, 6 bases. The CDR3 is made up of 14 amino acids. Germline V gene data show CDR1 as MNHEY and CDR2 as SMNVEV (reference sequence). V was shortened by 4 bases and J by 4 bases, with 11 bases between the two germline ends. For the CDR3, the DNA is TGTGCCAGCAGTTCGACAGGAGGAAATCAGCCCCAGCATTTT. This gives the protein CASSSTGGNQPQHF.

A single count supports this clone. The chain recombines TRBV7-2 with TRBJ2-2; TRBD2 matches at 9 bases. This CDR3 has 16 amino acids. The V gene end was trimmed by 4 bases and the J gene end by 8 bases; junction bases not matched to a gene: 11. The germline V gene has CDR1 SGHTA and CDR2 FQGNSA. CDR3 nucleotides: TGTGCCAGCAGCTCAACTAGCGGGCCCCCCGCGGGGGAGCTGTTTTTT. Its translation: CASSSTSGPPAGELFF. Full variable domain (outside the CDR3, taken from reference TRBV7-2 and TRBJ2-2): GAGVSQSPSNKVTEKGKDVELRCDPISGHTALYWYRQSLGQGLEFLIYFQGNSAPDKSGLPSDRFSAERTGGSVSTLTIQRTQQEDSAVYLCASSSTSGPPAGELFFGEGSRLTVL.

V and J are TRBV5-1 and TRBJ2-7, with D perhaps TRBD2 (6 bases). The CDR3 contains 15 residues. Germline loops: CDR1 SGHRS, CDR2 YFSETQ. The ends were cut back, 6 bases at V and 6 bases at J, with 22 bases in the middle. This CDR3 reads CASTPILDTGGEQYF. As DNA, the CDR3 is TGCGCCAGCACCCCAATCCTGGACACCGGGGGCGAGCAGTACTTC.

This chain's CDR3 is CASSIFGGRAKNIQYF. CDR3 DNA: TGTGCCAGTAGTATCTTCGGGGGGAGAGCCAAAAACATTCAGTACTTC. The chain joins TRBV19 to TRBJ2-4; 7 bases are shared with TRBD2. With 3 bases clipped from V and 0 bases from J, the junction kept 5 bases outside the gene matches. The V gene's germline CDR1 is LNHDA and CDR2 SQIVND (reference sequence). The CDR3 extends over 16 amino acids.

Relative to its sample, this clone is medium-sized. CDR3 coding DNA: TGTGCCAGCACCGCAGGGTTCTATAATTCACCCCTCCACTTT. It is translated as CASTAGFYNSPLHF. This chain connects TRBV2 to TRBJ1-6; tentative D call: TRBD1 (5 bases). The V gene lost 7 bases and the J gene lost 3 bases, with 10 bases spanning the gap. This CDR3 comprises 14 residues. Germline assignment: CDR1 SNHLY and CDR2 FYNNEI.

J is TRBJ2-1 and V is TRBV4-1, with D perhaps matching TRBD2 (7 bases). Germline V lookup: CDR1 MGHRA, CDR2 YSYEKL. Trimming cost V 6 bases and J 4 bases, with 16 bases left between them. There are 15 residues in the CDR3. The CDR3 here is CASRLGGAWYNEQFF. The DNA of the CDR3 is TGCGCCAGCAGACTAGGGGGGGCCTGGTACAATGAGCAGTTCTTC.

V usage is TRBV18 and J usage is TRBJ1-1; D is ambiguous. Germline lookup yields CDR1 KGHSH and CDR2 LQKENI. This CDR3 is built from 13 residues. V was trimmed by 4 bases and J by 0 bases, leaving 6 bases between them. The CDR3 DNA sequence: TGTGCCAGCTCACTAGGGCTGAACACTGAAGCTTTCTTT. This gives the protein CASSLGLNTEAFF.

J is TRBJ2-1 and V is TRBV7-5; the D call in the table, TRBD1, was not verified against the DNA. TRBV7-5 is marked as a pseudogene. CDR3 size: 13 residues. CDR3 in amino acids: CASRLGPNNEQFF. The CDR3 bases are TGTGCCAGCAGGTTGGGGCCCAACAATGAGCAGTTCTTC.

CDR3 in amino acids: CASSPLRGYEQYF. The CDR3 DNA is TGTGCCAGCTCACCACTTCGTGGGTACGAGCAGTACTTC. This chain links TRBV18 with TRBJ2-5; no firm D call. The DNA end is more similar to TRBJ2-7, so the J call may be wrong. The germline V gene encodes CDR1 KGHSH and CDR2 LQKENI. CDR3 length: 13 amino acids.

The V gene is TRBV27, the J gene TRBJ2-3, with 7 bases that match TRBD1. Germline CDR1 is MNHEY and CDR2 is SMNVEV (reference sequence). Trimming took 3 bases from V and 4 from J; bases not matched to a gene: 4. The CDR3 has 14 amino acids. The CDR3 loop is CASSFRQGADTQYF. The CDR3 DNA sequence: TGTGCCAGCAGTTTTAGGCAGGGGGCAGATACGCAGTATTTT.

The chain joins TRBV11-2 to TRBJ1-5; a weak D match, TRBD1 (6 bases). The germline V and J ends were trimmed by 3 bases and 3 bases, with 9 bases remaining between them. Per the germline V gene, CDR1 is SGHAT and CDR2 is FQNNGV. This CDR3 has 14 amino acids. CDR3: CASSFPGANQPQHF. In DNA form, the CDR3 reads TGTGCCAGCAGCTTCCCGGGGGCCAATCAGCCCCAGCATTTT. Based on the CDR3 plus reference TRBV11-2 and TRBJ1-5, the full variable domain is EAGVAQSPRYKIIEKRQSVAFWCNPISGHATLYWYQQILGQGPKLLIQFQNNGVVDDSQLPKDRFSAERLKGVDSTLKIQPAKLEDSAVYLCASSFPGANQPQHFGDGTRLSIL.

CDR3 region: CASSISPDTQYF. DNA for the CDR3: TGTGCCAGCAGTATAAGCCCAGATACGCAGTATTTT. This chain connects TRBV2 to TRBJ2-3; D remains ambiguous. The CDR3 consists of 12 residues. Per germline, CDR1 SNHLY and CDR2 FYNNEI. Between the trimmed V and J ends, which lost 5 bases and 4 bases, there was a span of 7 bases.

The rearrangement uses TRBV11-1 and TRBJ2-3, with 8 nucleotides matching TRBD2. Germline V gives CDR1 SGHAT, CDR2 FQDESV (reference sequence). V was clipped by 3 bases and J by 2 bases; unmatched bases: 7. The CDR3 is 16 amino acids. The CDR3 DNA follows: TGTGCCAGCAGCTTTTTGAGCGGGGGCGTCACAGATACGCAGTATTTT. Translated: CASSFLSGGVTDTQYF.

This clone was detected a few times. The V and J genes are TRBV4-1 and TRBJ2-5, with D possibly being TRBD2 (6 bases). This CDR3 region has 13 residues. Germline V gene data show CDR1 as MGHRA and CDR2 as YSYEKL. Trimming pared 3 bases from V and 5 bases from J, leaving 10 bases between. The CDR3 protein is CASSQGRLETQYF. The DNA of the CDR3 is TGCGCCAGCAGCCAGGGGAGGTTGGAGACCCAGTACTTC.

The gene calls are TRBV6-5 and TRBJ1-6; TRBD1 aligns across 9 bases. From germline, CDR1 is MNHEY and CDR2 SVGAGI. The CDR3 sequence is 15 residues long. V gave up 6 bases and J gave up 9 bases; unmatched junction bases: 9. This chain's CDR3 is CASRGAGTGLSPLHF. DNA for the CDR3: TGTGCCAGCAGGGGAGCCGGGACAGGGCTTTCACCCCTCCACTTT.